The sequence of this T cell receptor (beta chain) was determined in a study of shared clonotypes between healthy human individuals (dated by TCRdb to the early 2020s). Broadly, across the study: A couple of women and a few men aged 18 to 49 years were included in the cohort. For each donor, three plates each were used for CD4 naive and CD4 memory, two plates were used for CD8 naive, and one plate was used for CD8 memory. To estimate repertoire size and how much clonotypes are shared between individuals, the study performed deep sequencing of blood TCR repertoires from 4 to 6 healthy adults. To increase sequencing depth and limit assay-specific biases, TCR repertoire library preparation and sequencing were carried out by different laboratories using diverse techniques. Per donor, leukapheresis produced somewhere between about 0.9 and 9.5 billion PBMCs.

Study-wide conclusions, independent of this receptor: Only blood was sampled, and tissue TCR repertoires likely differ from those in blood. Because the study included a small number of donors, the genetic and exposure-history diversity represented was limited. Naive subsets generally had larger estimated clonotype richness than memory subsets. Based on pairwise subsampling, the degree of clonotype sharing among donors was expected to be affected by sequencing depth. Compared with non-shared clonotypes, the clonotypes found in all four sorted-subset donors had higher generation probabilities. Sharing across a few donors was observed for around 5% of naive CD4, about 4% of naive CD8, 2.3% of memory CD4, and approximately 0.41% of memory CD8 clonotypes. Incomplete sequencing was indicated by rarefaction of sorted-subset datasets, despite the large sequencing depth.

Per the germline V gene, SGHAT is the CDR1 and FQNNGV is the CDR2. Trimming leaves V shorter by 1 base and J shorter by 3 bases, with the junction holding 9 bases beyond the gene matches. The CDR3 has 16 amino acids, counting the end cysteine and phenylalanine. The sequence is cut down to CDR3 DNA, 48 bases in frame from base 1. Using the deep immunoSEQ assay, TCR CDR3 regions were amplified from genomic DNA by multiplex PCR. Genomic DNA extracted from each cell subset was distributed evenly over all wells of several immunoSEQ 96-well plates, and each plate served as one replicate. For sorted subsets, each replicate PCR was loaded with about 0.2 ug genomic DNA, equivalent to 25,000 to 30,000 T cell genomes. Purified libraries were quantified with a Qubit 3.0 fluorometer, sized on a Bioanalyzer 2100, and re-quantified with the KAPA Library Quantification kit. A separate single-read 150-cycle Illumina NextSeq 550 flow cell was used to sequence each immunoSEQ 96-well plate. On the study's bioinformatics: The immunoSEQ output contained only junctional sequences without quality scores, so filtering could not match that applied to full-length reads. To assign V/J genes and CDR3, sequences were annotated against IMGT germline references using PyIR, a Python wrapper for IgBLAST v1.9. Reads were filtered out if the reads had weak V/J assignments (E-value above 1e-6), no CDR3, stop codons, out-of-frame junctions, or ambiguous translated residues. V3J clonotypes were defined as sequences sharing an identical inferred V gene, J gene, and CDR3 amino acid sequence. Percentage overlap between repertoires was calculated by dividing the number of shared unique clonotypes by the size of the smaller repertoire. Richness of each repertoire was evaluated using RTK rarefaction, the Chao1 estimator, and Recon v2.1 estimates of unobserved clonotypes. Generation probabilities were computed with OLGA for all TCRbeta clonotypes obtained by the gDNA method from a few donors. The source is immuneACCESS, and TCRdb retained only in-frame sequences with V and J called. Part of the clones is not carried over; for the studies checked, unresolved V genes explain less than half of this, and the remainder is unexplained. V, J and clone size were drawn from that table, and D and trimming were deduced from the DNA. This sample is represented by roughly 890,000 clones; about 91% of them were singletons. Around 24% of the sample comes from the top ten.

As to this clone: What antigen it recognizes has not been identified. Base qualities are not provided; no much larger clone lies one nucleotide away.

CD8 naive samples were obtained by positive selection for CCR7 among CD45RO-negative cells, yielding a CD45RA+CCR7+ population from which TemRA cells were excluded. Healthy HIV-negative adults with no recently reported acute infections or vaccinations were included as donors. All donors were Caucasian adults living in Nashville, Tennessee, USA. After blood collection by leukapheresis, PBMCs were isolated using Ficoll-Histopaque density gradient centrifugation and then cryopreserved in the vapor phase of liquid nitrogen. Purity and quantity of every magnetically sorted T cell population were checked by analytical flow cytometry. Genomic DNA was isolated from each sorted fraction and quantified by UV absorbance on a Nanodrop 2000c.

The receptor comes from a man aged 30-40 years in good health. The sequenced sample was naive CD8+ T cells sorted from blood. The intended sense of this specimen's cell subset or site label: CD45RA+CCR7+. The chain employs TRBV11-2 and TRBJ2-7; the central 7 bases match TRBD1. The DNA sequence follows: TGTGCCAGCAGCTTAGTTAATACAGGGGCAGGCTACGAGCAGTACTTC. Its protein product is CASSLVNTGAGYEQYF.